These 26 T cell receptor beta chains came from one sample sequenced in a study of cytomegalovirus exposure and HLA in healthy donors. This table comes from immunoSEQ multiplex PCR, and its TCRdb copy is limited to in-frame clones, with some not included. There are under 200,000 clones in the sample; approximately 78% occur only once, and roughly 1.2% lies in the top ten. The sequenced sample was PBMCs. These receptors all come from a woman aged 25 to 39 in good health and CMV-seronegative.

As regards this clone: Distinct nucleotide sequences in the sample also encode this CDR3. The chain combines TRBV5-4 with TRBJ2-1; D ambiguous. Trimming cost V 0 bases and J 0 bases, with 7 bases left between them. The germline V gene encodes CDR1 SGHNT and CDR2 YYREEE (reference sequence). This CDR3 spans 15 amino acids. The CDR3 sequence: CASSLGGSSYNEQFF. The CDR3 DNA follows: TGTGCCAGCAGCTTGGGCGGCAGCTCCTACAATGAGCAGTTCTTC.

This clone was counted only a few times. This chain uses TRBV5-1 with TRBJ2-2, with 9 bases aligning to TRBD1. Germline values: CDR1 SGHRS, CDR2 YFSETQ. The length of the CDR3 is 15 residues. With V trimmed by 4 bases and J by 6 bases, 7 bases remained unmatched. The DNA for the CDR3 is TGCGCCAGCAGCCCCCGGACAGGGGACGCCGGGGAGCTGTTTTTT. Protein sequence: CASSPRTGDAGELFF.

The chain uses TRBV18 and TRBJ1-1; D perhaps matches TRBD1 (6 bases). The CDR3 totals 13 residues. V was shortened by 2 bases and J by 8 bases, with 12 bases between the two germline ends. Per germline, CDR1 KGHSH and CDR2 LQKENI. Here the CDR3 reads CASSPSSDREAFF. CDR3 bases: TGTGCCAGCTCACCATCGAGCGACAGGGAAGCTTTCTTT.

The gene calls are TRBV13 and TRBJ2-7; 10 bases agree with TRBD1. The germline CDR1 and CDR2 sequences are PRHDT and FYEKMQ (reference sequence). The trim removed 4 bases at V and 5 bases at J, leaving 8 bases unmatched. The CDR3 totals 15 residues. CDR3 coding DNA: TGTGCCAGCAGCTCCAAGACAGGGGGCATCCACGAGCAGTACTTC. As protein: CASSSKTGGIHEQYF.

This clone was counted a few times. J is TRBJ2-7 and V is TRBV7-9; D may be TRBD2 (6 bases). The length of the CDR3 is 14 residues. Germline V gene data show CDR1 as SEHNR and CDR2 as FQNEAQ (reference sequence). V lost 4 bases and J lost 6, with 16 bases in between. The CDR3 loop reads CASSSDTPGVEQYF. The DNA of the CDR3 is TGTGCCAGCAGCTCAGACACCCCGGGGGTCGAGCAGTACTTC.

The chain joins TRBV29-1 to TRBJ2-1; D is unclear. Trimming left V 5 bases short and J 3 bases short, with 5 bases between. CDR3 length: 11 residues. Germline CDR1 and CDR2: SQVTM and ANQGSEA. The CDR3 DNA sequence: TGCAGCGTTCCGGGCTACAATGAGCAGTTCTTC. It codes for CSVPGYNEQFF.

J is TRBJ2-3 and V is TRBV5-6; D not resolved. V was trimmed by 0 bases and J by 1 base, leaving 9 bases between them. Germline-derived CDR1 and CDR2 are SGHDT and YYEEEE. The length of the CDR3 is 15 residues. Written as DNA, the CDR3 is TGTGCCAGCAGCTTGGGGATACGGGGCACAGATACGCAGTATTTT. As protein: CASSLGIRGTDTQYF.

The chain recombines TRBV21-1 with TRBJ2-3; the listed D gene, TRBD2, was not tested against the DNA. TRBV21-1 constitutes a pseudogene. This CDR3 is 16 amino acids long. In nucleotides, the CDR3 is TGTGCCAGCACCCTATCTGACCCGACTAGCACAGATACGCAGTATTTT. Protein sequence: CASTLSDPTSTDTQYF.

V is TRBV7-2 and J is TRBJ2-5; 10 bases agree with TRBD2. The germline CDR1 and CDR2 sequences are SGHTA and FQGNSA. The CDR3 runs 17 residues. Trimming cost V 1 base and J 4 bases; bases outside gene matches: 9. The CDR3 loop reads CASSLVLAGVVGETQYF. The CDR3 DNA follows: TGTGCCAGCAGCTTAGTCCTAGCGGGAGTAGTAGGAGAGACCCAGTACTTC.

This chain links TRBV6-6 with TRBJ1-3, with unresolved D. CDR1 and CDR2 (germline): MNHNY, SVGAGI (reference sequence). V was shortened by 2 bases and J by 0 bases, with 8 bases between the two germline ends. This CDR3 contains 15 residues. CDR3 DNA sequence: TGTGCCAGCAGTTACCTCGCGGTCTCTGGAAACACCATATATTTT. Translation gives CASSYLAVSGNTIYF.

This sequence joins TRBV7-2 and TRBJ2-7; D might be TRBD2 (6 bases). Germline V gene lookup returns CDR1 SGHTA and CDR2 FQGNSA. The germline V and J ends were trimmed by 6 bases and 3 bases, with 18 bases remaining between them. The CDR3 sequence is 15 residues long. The CDR3 DNA reads TGTGCCAGCAGTTCACGTCGGGGAGGCGGCTACGAGCAGTACTTC. Protein sequence: CASSSRRGGGYEQYF.

This chain joins TRBV29-1 and TRBJ2-5; no reliable D call. Trimming left V 1 base short and J 2 bases short, with 8 bases between. CDR1 SQVTM and CDR2 ANQGSEA come from the germline V gene. CDR3 length: 13 residues. The CDR3 DNA is TGCAGCGTTGAAGCAGCGCCGCAAGAGACCCAGTACTTC. Its protein is CSVEAAPQETQYF.

The rearrangement links TRBV28 to TRBJ2-1; 10 bases are shared with TRBD2. Looked up from germline, CDR1 is MDHEN and CDR2 is SYDVKM. The CDR3 spans 14 residues. V gave up 10 bases and J gave up 2 bases; unmatched junction bases: 5. The CDR3 here is CATGLAAPYNEQFF. The CDR3 nucleotides read TGTGCCACCGGACTAGCGGCGCCCTACAATGAGCAGTTCTTC.

The J gene is TRBJ2-7, the V gene TRBV5-1; D not resolved. The CDR3 runs to 14 residues. The germline V gene has CDR1 SGHRS and CDR2 YFSETQ. V lost 0 bases and J 3 bases, leaving 10 bases between the germline ends. The CDR3 here is CASSLAPSNYEQYF. The CDR3 bases are TGCGCCAGCAGCTTGGCACCGTCTAACTACGAGCAGTACTTC.

This rearrangement joins TRBV9 to TRBJ1-3; no reliable D call. Per germline, CDR1 SGDLS and CDR2 YYNGEE. V dropped 0 bases and J dropped 1 base, with 5 bases sitting between them. This CDR3 spans 14 amino acids. The CDR3 here is CASSVGTSGNTIYF. CDR3 in DNA: TGTGCCAGCAGCGTAGGTACTTCTGGAAACACCATATATTTT.

The chain couples TRBV5-6 to TRBJ1-4, with TRBD1 matching over 9 bases. Germline CDR1 SGHDT, CDR2 YYEEEE. With 4 bases clipped from V and 6 bases from J, the junction kept 7 bases outside the gene matches. The CDR3 has 15 residues. This chain's CDR3 is CASSAYRGLDEKLFF. The CDR3 DNA sequence: TGTGCCAGCAGCGCCTACAGGGGGCTGGATGAAAAACTGTTTTTT.

The chain couples TRBV28 to TRBJ2-5; 8 bases map to TRBD1. This CDR3 is built from 13 residues. Germline V lookup: CDR1 MDHEN, CDR2 SYDVKM. J was trimmed by 4 bases and V by 9 bases; bases with no gene match: 7. CDR3: CASWSRGRETQYF. Here the CDR3 DNA reads TGTGCCAGTTGGAGCAGGGGGCGAGAGACCCAGTACTTC.

J is TRBJ2-7 and V is TRBV30; 7 bases agree with TRBD2. CDR1 is GTSNPN and CDR2 is SVGIG in the germline V gene (reference sequence). Trimming removed 3 bases from V and 4 bases from J; junction bases left unmatched: 9. The CDR3 extends over 14 amino acids. For the CDR3, the DNA is TGTGCCTGGAGCCTGGGGGGGGTAATGTACGAGCAGTACTTC. This sequence encodes CAWSLGGVMYEQYF.

J is TRBJ2-1 and V is TRBV5-1; 8 positions match TRBD1. The junction had 11 bases not matched to a gene; V was cut back by 4 bases and J by 8 bases. Germline CDR1 is SGHRS and CDR2 is YFSETQ. The CDR3 contains 15 residues. Here the CDR3 DNA reads TGCGCCAGCAGCCACACGGACAGGGTAGGCGATGAGCAGTTCTTC. It specifies CASSHTDRVGDEQFF.

This chain joins TRBV27 and TRBJ1-5; D remains unclear. CDR3 length equals 14 residues. Trimming left V 3 bases short and J 11 bases short, with 17 bases between. CDR1 is MNHEY, CDR2 SMNVEV, per germline (reference sequence). For the CDR3, the DNA is TGTGCCAGCAGTTTCCACATAGGAGGAGGGTCCCAGCATTTT. Its protein product is CASSFHIGGGSQHF.

The CDR3 bases are TGCGCCAGCAGCCTAGGACAGGGGGTGGTAACTAATGAAAAACTGTTTTTT. Protein sequence: CASSLGQGVVTNEKLFF. V is TRBV5-1 and J is TRBJ1-4; 10 bases fit TRBD1. V shed 4 bases, J shed 1 base, and the junction held 7 bases outside the gene matches. This CDR3 has 17 amino acids. Germline CDR1 and CDR2: SGHRS and YFSETQ. Using reference TRBV5-1 and TRBJ1-4 for the parts outside the CDR3, the full variable domain is KAGVTQTPRYLIKTRGQQVTLSCSPISGHRSVSWYQQTPGQGLQFLFEYFSETQRNKGNFPGRFSGRQFSNSRSEMNVSTLELGDSALYLCASSLGQGVVTNEKLFFGSGTQLSVL.

In this sample, this clone turned up a few times. This chain joins TRBV7-6 and TRBJ2-3; 9 bases are shared with TRBD2. The ends lost 4 bases at V and 2 bases at J; junction bases unmatched: 1. CDR1 and CDR2 (germline): SGHVS, FNYEAQ. The CDR3 covers 14 residues. In DNA, the CDR3 is TGTGCCAGCAGCTCTAGCGGGGACACAGATACGCAGTATTTT. This translates into CASSSSGDTDTQYF.

The chain joins TRBV5-1 to TRBJ2-7, with 9 bases matching TRBD1. Germline V CDR1 and CDR2: SGHRS, YFSETQ. CDR3 length: 15 residues. V was pared by 4 bases and J by 5 bases, with 10 bases of the junction left unmatched. As DNA, the CDR3 is TGCGCCAGCAGCCTCTCCGGGACAGGGCCTCACGAGCAGTACTTC. Translating it yields CASSLSGTGPHEQYF.

The chain is built from TRBV27 and TRBJ2-5, with D perhaps matching TRBD1 (6 bases). V was trimmed by 7 bases and J by 5 bases, leaving 26 bases between them. The germline gives CDR1 MNHEY, CDR2 SMNVEV (reference sequence). The CDR3 sequence is 17 residues long. The CDR3 nucleotides read TGTGCCAGCAAGGGTTGGGGGCTGGGCCTAGTCCAGGAGACCCAGTACTTC. Translation gives CASKGWGLGLVQETQYF.

This chain joins TRBV6-5 and TRBJ2-7, with 9 bases aligning to TRBD1. CDR1 is MNHEY, CDR2 SVGAGI, per germline. This CDR3 comprises 14 residues. J was trimmed by 2 bases and V by 6 bases; bases with no gene match: 5. The DNA for the CDR3 is TGTGCCAGCAGGGGGACAGGGAAGCCCTACGAGCAGTACTTC. Its translation is CASRGTGKPYEQYF.

V gene TRBV2 combines with J gene TRBJ2-1; 9 nucleotides match TRBD2. Germline CDR1 SNHLY, CDR2 FYNNEI. V was clipped by 3 bases and J by 6 bases; unmatched bases: 9. This CDR3 spans 16 amino acids. CDR3 region: CASSDWGTSWANEQFF. CDR3 DNA sequence: TGTGCCAGCAGTGATTGGGGGACTAGCTGGGCCAATGAGCAGTTCTTC.